Each of the 20 T cell receptor beta chains below was sequenced from the same sample in a study of shared T cell receptors in the human thymus. The assay was immunoSEQ multiplex PCR, and TCRdb's table has in-frame clones only and misses some. This sample has about 500,000 clones, with about four fifths found just once. The same sample was also used in a study of human thymus T cells.

What was sequenced was thymocytes. The receptors were sampled from a boy less than two years old with a congenital heart defect.

This chain connects TRBV4-3 to TRBJ2-1, with 12 bases fitting TRBD2. The CDR3 consists of 20 residues. J lost 2 bases, V lost 4 bases, and 15 bases had no gene match. Germline V lookup: CDR1 LGHNA, CDR2 YSLEER. CDR3 nucleotide sequence: TGCGCCAGCAGCCCAGAAGGGGGACTAGCGGGCCCGGAGCCCTACAATGAGCAGTTCTTC. The encoded protein is CASSPEGGLAGPEPYNEQFF.

The chain joins TRBV5-1 to TRBJ2-1; D is ambiguous. The CDR3 is 15 residues long. Germline CDR1 and CDR2: SGHRS and YFSETQ. Trimming removed 2 bases at V and 4 bases at J, with 13 bases between. The CDR3 loop is CASSLLYLQYNEQFF. For the CDR3, the DNA is TGCGCCAGCAGCTTACTCTACTTGCAATACAATGAGCAGTTCTTC.

This rearrangement joins TRBV7-3 to TRBJ2-1, with 10 bases fitting TRBD2. The CDR3 totals 16 residues. Germline trimming cut 5 bases from V and 5 bases from J; bases unmatched to any gene: 9. Looked up from germline, CDR1 is SGHTA and CDR2 is FQGTGA. CDR3 region: CASSGSGRAEDNEQFF. DNA for the CDR3: TGTGCCAGCAGCGGGAGCGGGAGGGCCGAAGACAATGAGCAGTTCTTC. Drawing the rest from reference TRBV7-3 and TRBJ2-1, the complete variable domain is GAGVSQTPSNKVTEKGKYVELRCDPISGHTALYWYRQSLGQGPEFLIYFQGTGAADDSGLPNDRFFAVRPEGSVSTLKIQRTERGDSAVYLCASSGSGRAEDNEQFFGPGTRLTVL.

The CDR3 region has the DNA TGTGCTAGTGGTTTGGCAAGCCCCCCTAGCGGGTGGCACGAGCAGTACTTC. Encoded protein: CASGLASPPSGWHEQYF. The V and J genes are TRBV12-5 and TRBJ2-7, with 8 bases identical to TRBD2. The junction had 13 bases not matched to a gene; V was cut back by 1 base and J by 5 bases. There are 17 residues in the CDR3. CDR1 and CDR2 from the germline V gene are LGHNT and FRNRAP. Complete variable domain (other parts from reference TRBV12-5 and TRBJ2-7): DARVTQTPRHKVTEMGQEVTMRCQPILGHNTVFWYRQTMMQGLELLAYFRNRAPLDDSGMPKDRFSAEMPDATLATLKIQPSEPRDSAVYFCASGLASPPSGWHEQYFGPGTRLTVT.

The chain joins TRBV5-8 to TRBJ2-1; D is possibly TRBD2 (6 bases). The V gene lost 4 bases and the J gene lost 6 bases, with 20 bases spanning the gap. This CDR3 region has 16 residues. CDR1 is SGHTS, CDR2 YDEGEE, per germline. The CDR3 protein is CASSRTGTSGPNEQFF. The DNA for the CDR3 is TGTGCCAGCAGCCGAACCGGGACTTCGGGCCCCAATGAGCAGTTCTTC.

This clone was recorded once. The chain combines TRBV5-6 with TRBJ2-3, with 15 nucleotides matching TRBD2. The CDR3 runs 17 residues. V lost 3 bases to trimming and J lost 3 bases; unmatched junction nucleotides: 5. Germline assignment: CDR1 SGHDT and CDR2 YYEEEE. The CDR3 DNA reads as TGTGCCAGCAGCTATGGACTAGCGGGAGGGGGTACAGATACGCAGTATTTT. Protein product: CASSYGLAGGGTDTQYF.

This clone was observed a single time. The CDR3 DNA reads TGCAGCGTGCCAATGGGACAGGGGAACACCGGGGAGCTGTTTTTT. Its translation is CSVPMGQGNTGELFF. J is TRBJ2-2 and V is TRBV29-1; 9 bases agree with TRBD1. Germline CDR1 is SQVTM and CDR2 is ANQGSEA. CDR3 length equals 15 residues. V was clipped by 6 bases and J by 1 base; unmatched bases: 6.

This clone was observed once. This chain uses TRBV6-9 with TRBJ2-2; D remains ambiguous. CDR1 and CDR2 from the germline V gene are MNHGY and SVAAGI. This CDR3 region has 12 residues. V was trimmed by 6 bases and J by 7 bases, leaving 9 bases between them. The CDR3 nucleotides are TGTGCCAGCAGAGCTTCCTGCGGGGAGCTGTTTTTT. It yields the protein CASRASCGELFF.

This chain uses TRBV30 with TRBJ2-4; D is perhaps TRBD1 (5 bases). V shed 8 bases and J shed 7 bases, with 12 bases lying between them. Germline loops: CDR1 GTSNPN, CDR2 SVGIG (reference sequence). The length of the CDR3 is 11 residues. The DNA for the CDR3 is TGTGCCGGGGCCTTGAGTAACATTCAGTACTTC. It is translated as CAGALSNIQYF.

The rearrangement uses TRBV2 and TRBJ2-5, with TRBD1 matching over 9 bases. The J call may be in error: the DNA end matches TRBJ2-7 better. The CDR3 consists of 16 residues. The germline gives CDR1 SNHLY, CDR2 FYNNEI. The CDR3 protein is CASRTDRGPPSYEQYF. For the CDR3, the DNA is TGTGCCAGCAGAACGGACAGGGGACCCCCCTCCTACGAGCAGTACTTC.

The chain carries TRBV30 and TRBJ1-1, with 8 bases identical to TRBD1. Germline loops: CDR1 GTSNPN, CDR2 SVGIG (reference sequence). The CDR3 is made up of 16 amino acids. V was pared by 0 bases and J by 10 bases, with 16 bases of the junction left unmatched. The CDR3 sequence is CAWSVKTSDRAIGAFF. The CDR3 DNA sequence: TGTGCCTGGAGTGTTAAAACATCGGACAGGGCGATTGGAGCTTTCTTT. Filled out from reference TRBV30 and TRBJ1-1, the complete variable domain reads SQTIHQWPATLVQPVGSPLSLECTVEGTSNPNLYWYRQAAGRGLQLLFYSVGIGQISSEVPQNLSASRPQDRQFILSSKKLLLSDSGFYLCAWSVKTSDRAIGAFFGQGTRLTVV.

V gene TRBV2 combines with J gene TRBJ1-2, with D maybe TRBD1 (5 bases). Germline CDR1 reads SNHLY; CDR2 reads FYNNEI. CDR3 length equals 14 residues. Trimming removed 0 bases from V and 8 bases from J, with 13 bases in between. The CDR3 loop reads CASSEAGGIWGYTF. The CDR3 DNA sequence: TGTGCCAGCAGTGAAGCGGGGGGGATCTGGGGCTACACCTTC. Full variable domain (rest looked up from reference TRBV2 and TRBJ1-2): EPEVTQTPSHQVTQMGQEVILRCVPISNHLYFYWYRQILGQKVEFLVSFYNNEISEKSEIFDDQFSVERPDGSNFTLKIRSTKLEDSAMYFCASSEAGGIWGYTFGSGTRLTVV.

The chain links TRBV4-1 to TRBJ1-1, with unresolved D. This CDR3 is built from 17 residues. The germline V gene encodes CDR1 MGHRA and CDR2 YSYEKL. V was clipped by 0 bases and J by 1 base, with 15 bases between them. CDR3 bases: TGCGCCAGCAGCCAAGAGAATTGGAGTGGATGGAACACTGAAGCTTTCTTT. Its protein product is CASSQENWSGWNTEAFF.

This clone has only a few counts. The CDR3 reads CASSQDDRESTGNTIYF. Written as DNA, the CDR3 is TGTGCCAGCAGCCAAGACGACAGGGAGAGCACTGGAAACACCATATATTTT. This chain links TRBV14 with TRBJ1-3, with 7 bases lining up with TRBD1. V lost 0 bases and J lost 2; bases outside the gene matches: 7. The CDR3 covers 17 residues. Germline assignment: CDR1 SGHDN and CDR2 FVKESK.

This chain connects TRBV29-1 to TRBJ2-3, with 9 bases that match TRBD2. Germline V gene lookup returns CDR1 SQVTM and CDR2 ANQGSEA. V lost 3 bases, J lost 0 bases, and 16 bases stayed unmatched. The CDR3 spans 19 residues. The CDR3 DNA reads as TGCAGCGTTGAGGGTTATTTTGGCGGGAGGGCGAGGAGCACAGATACGCAGTATTTT. Translating it yields CSVEGYFGGRARSTDTQYF.

The chain is built from TRBV19 and TRBJ1-5, with 10 bases identical to TRBD1. This CDR3 spans 21 amino acids. The V segment lost 7 bases and the J segment 2 bases; nucleotides outside the gene matches: 23. CDR1 is LNHDA, CDR2 SQIVND, per germline (reference sequence). For the CDR3, the DNA is TGTGCCAGTAAGGGGGCACCGGGACAGGGGCGTCGGGGTGTCCGCAATCAGCCCCAGCATTTT. Its protein is CASKGAPGQGRRGVRNQPQHF.

This clone was found once. The chain carries TRBV27 and TRBJ1-6; 8 bases align to TRBD1. V gave up 0 bases and J gave up 5 bases; unmatched junction bases: 12. The CDR3 is 19 residues long. Germline CDR1 MNHEY, CDR2 SMNVEV (reference sequence). This chain's CDR3 is CASSLSETGEVSDNSPLHF. The CDR3 DNA follows: TGTGCCAGCAGTTTATCGGAGACAGGGGAAGTTAGCGATAATTCACCCCTCCACTTT.

This clone was detected only a few times. This chain joins TRBV29-1 and TRBJ1-2, with a weak D call TRBD1 (5 bases). Germline lookup yields CDR1 SQVTM and CDR2 ANQGSEA. CDR3 length: 13 amino acids. With 7 bases removed from V and 6 bases from J, the gap between germline ends came to 18 bases. The DNA of the CDR3 is TGCAGCGCTACCCGGGACTTTCTCAATGGCTACACCTTC. Translating gives CSATRDFLNGYTF.

This clone was seen once. The chain recombines TRBV5-5 with TRBJ2-7, with D unresolved. The CDR3 covers 12 residues. V was clipped by 4 bases and J by 4 bases, with 9 bases between them. Germline V lookup: CDR1 SGHKS, CDR2 YYEKEE (reference sequence). CDR3 DNA sequence: TGTGCCAGCAGCCCTGAGTCATACGAGCAGTACTTC. The encoded protein is CASSPESYEQYF.

V and J are TRBV5-1 and TRBJ2-1; the D gene is possibly TRBD2 (6 bases). Germline V gene sequence: CDR1 SGHRS, CDR2 YFSETQ. The CDR3 extends over 14 amino acids. The V gene lost 4 bases and the J gene lost 6 bases, with 14 bases spanning the gap. DNA of the CDR3: TGCGCCAGCAGCATCCGGGGGAGCGGCAATGAGCAGTTCTTC. This codes for CASSIRGSGNEQFF.